These 17 T cell receptor beta chains were all obtained from the same sample, sequenced in a study of blood T cell repertoires in COVID-19. The protocol was immunoSEQ multiplex PCR, while the TCRdb copy is restricted to in-frame clones and leaves out a portion. The repertoire holds under 150,000 clones, roughly 76% seen once, with 7% to 10% in the top ten. The sample was peripheral blood. These receptors all stem from a human donor with acute or convalescent COVID-19. The donor label of this sample is uncertain.

This chain joins TRBV19 and TRBJ1-1; no clear D gene. V was cut by 3 bases and J by 10 bases, with 15 bases left in between. Looked up from germline, CDR1 is LNHDA and CDR2 is SQIVND (reference sequence). The CDR3 spans 13 residues. The chain's CDR3 is CASSIVGPSGAFF. CDR3 DNA: TGTGCCAGTAGTATTGTTGGGCCCTCCGGAGCTTTCTTT.

This clone has a single count. At one end the junction does not follow the germline gene, possibly because of a read error. The V and J genes are TRBV29-1 and TRBJ1-1; D might be TRBD1 (5 bases). The CDR3 extends over 13 amino acids. The germline gives CDR1 SQVTM, CDR2 ANQGSEA. The CDR3 region is CSVSQGWNIEAFF. In DNA form, the CDR3 reads TGCAGCGTTAGCCAGGGCTGGAACATTGAAGCTTTCTTT.

This chain links TRBV2 with TRBJ1-5; D is uncertain. The V gene lost 6 bases and the J gene lost 5 bases, with 14 bases spanning the gap. Germline assignment: CDR1 SNHLY and CDR2 FYNNEI. There are 14 residues in the CDR3. CDR3 region: CASSPDPADQPQHF. The CDR3 DNA reads as TGTGCCAGCAGCCCCGACCCTGCGGATCAGCCCCAGCATTTT.

This sequence joins TRBV9 and TRBJ2-7; D might be TRBD1 (7 bases). Germline V gene lookup returns CDR1 SGDLS and CDR2 YYNGEE. Trimming removed 2 bases at V and 7 bases at J, with 13 bases between. The CDR3 runs 13 residues. The CDR3 DNA is TGTGCCAGCAGCGTGGGGGGACAGCGGGAGCAGTACTTC. This codes for CASSVGGQREQYF.

The V and J genes are TRBV7-2 and TRBJ2-5; maybe TRBD2 (7 bases). V lost 3 bases and J 5 bases, leaving 16 bases between the germline ends. Germline CDR1 SGHTA, CDR2 FQGNSA. This CDR3 contains 15 residues. CDR3 in amino acids: CASSFGGGPQETQYF. DNA of the CDR3: TGTGCCAGCAGCTTTGGGGGGGGGCCCCAGGAGACCCAGTACTTC. Full variable domain (remainder filled in from reference TRBV7-2 and TRBJ2-5): GAGVSQSPSNKVTEKGKDVELRCDPISGHTALYWYRQSLGQGLEFLIYFQGNSAPDKSGLPSDRFSAERTGGSVSTLTIQRTQQEDSAVYLCASSFGGGPQETQYFGPGTRLLVL.

This clone was observed a handful of times. The chain recombines TRBV4-1 with TRBJ2-7; D remains unclear. V dropped 0 bases and J dropped 6 bases, with 18 bases sitting between them. CDR1 is MGHRA and CDR2 is YSYEKL in the germline V gene. This CDR3 contains 16 residues. In nucleotides, the CDR3 is TGCGCCAGCAGCCAAGATCCCAGGTCCCAAGGTGTCGAGCAGTACTTC. Protein product: CASSQDPRSQGVEQYF.

Written as DNA, the CDR3 is TGTGCCAGCAGTTTGCTTCTTTCTATGAATTCACCCCTCCACTTT. It specifies CASSLLLSMNSPLHF. The gene calls are TRBV27 and TRBJ1-6; no firm D call. The ends were cut back, 3 bases at V and 7 bases at J, with 13 bases in the middle. This CDR3 comprises 15 residues. From germline, CDR1 is MNHEY and CDR2 SMNVEV (reference sequence).

This clone appeared once. The chain combines TRBV30 with TRBJ1-2, with 7 positions matching TRBD1. The V gene end was trimmed by 0 bases and the J gene end by 6 bases; junction bases not matched to a gene: 10. The CDR3 covers 15 residues. The germline V gene encodes CDR1 GTSNPN and CDR2 SVGIG (reference sequence). CDR3 nucleotide sequence: TGTGCCTGGAGTGTACTAAGGCAGGGGGGAAATGGCTACACCTTC. Translated: CAWSVLRQGGNGYTF.

This rearrangement joins TRBV24-1 to TRBJ2-2, with 8 positions matching TRBD1. This CDR3 comprises 15 residues. The germline gives CDR1 KGHDR, CDR2 SFDVKD. J lost 3 bases, V lost 9 bases, and 8 bases had no gene match. CDR3 in DNA: TGTGCCACCGCAGACAGGGGCGCGGACACCGGGGAGCTGTTTTTT. Its translation is CATADRGADTGELFF.

The rearrangement uses TRBV11-2 and TRBJ2-1; 16 positions match TRBD2. The CDR3 runs to 17 residues. From germline, CDR1 is SGHAT and CDR2 FQNNGV. V gave up 3 bases and J gave up 5 bases; unmatched junction bases: 4. CDR3 DNA: TGTGCCAGCAGCTTCGGGACTAGCGGGGGGGCAGACAATGAGCAGTTCTTC. Its translation: CASSFGTSGGADNEQFF.

This clone was found a few times. V is TRBV6-6 and J is TRBJ2-7, with 9 bases fitting TRBD1. J was trimmed by 1 base and V by 9 bases; bases with no gene match: 7. Germline CDR1 reads MNHNY; CDR2 reads SVGAGI (reference sequence). This CDR3 comprises 14 residues. The CDR3 DNA sequence: TGTGCCAGTAAACAGGGGGCGCAGTCCTACGAGCAGTACTTC. The encoded protein is CASKQGAQSYEQYF.

CDR3 region: CASSRGTAQPYGYTF. In DNA form, the CDR3 reads TGCGCCAGCAGCCGTGGGACAGCGCAACCCTATGGCTACACCTTC. This chain connects TRBV4-1 to TRBJ1-2; 7 bases line up with TRBD1. The junction had 9 bases not matched to a gene; V was cut back by 4 bases and J by 4 bases. Germline values: CDR1 MGHRA, CDR2 YSYEKL. CDR3 length: 15 amino acids.

The V and J genes are TRBV24-1 and TRBJ1-4; weak D call: TRBD1 (5 bases). The CDR3 totals 14 residues. Germline V gene lookup returns CDR1 KGHDR and CDR2 SFDVKD. The germline V and J ends were trimmed by 4 bases and 3 bases, with 8 bases remaining between them. The CDR3 reads CATSETGPNEKLFF. The CDR3, as DNA: TGTGCCACCAGTGAAACAGGTCCTAATGAAAAACTGTTTTTT.

This clone came up a few times. The V gene is TRBV4-1, the J gene TRBJ2-1; D ambiguous. Germline-derived CDR1 and CDR2 are MGHRA and YSYEKL. The V end lost 1 base, the J end lost 0 bases, and 10 bases lay between the germline ends. This CDR3 is built from 16 residues. For the CDR3, the DNA is TGCGCCAGCAGCCAAGTAGACATGATCTCCTACAATGAGCAGTTCTTC. Protein: CASSQVDMISYNEQFF.

J is TRBJ1-6 and V is TRBV9, with TRBD1 matching over 7 bases. V shed 6 bases, J shed 7 bases, and the junction held 4 bases outside the gene matches. The length of the CDR3 is 13 residues. Germline values: CDR1 SGDLS, CDR2 YYNGEE. The CDR3 region is CASTRDSNSPLHF. For the CDR3, the DNA is TGTGCCAGCACCCGGGACAGCAATTCACCCCTCCACTTT.

The chain couples TRBV7-6 to TRBJ1-5, with TRBD1 identical over 7 bases. This CDR3 is built from 15 residues. Looked up from germline, CDR1 is SGHVS and CDR2 is FNYEAQ. V dropped 1 base and J dropped 4; count of bases not matched to a gene: 4. The CDR3 protein is CASSLDRGRNQPQHF. CDR3 sequence (DNA): TGTGCCAGCAGCTTAGACAGGGGACGAAATCAGCCCCAGCATTTT.

V and J are TRBV4-1 and TRBJ1-2; 10 bases are a match to TRBD1. This CDR3 has 15 amino acids. Germline V lookup: CDR1 MGHRA, CDR2 YSYEKL. J gave up 8 bases and V 3 bases, and 9 bases lay outside the gene matches. For the CDR3, the DNA is TGCGCCAGCAGCCAGTTCCCGACAGGGGGCGAGGGCTACACCTTC. Amino acid sequence: CASSQFPTGGEGYTF.